This T cell receptor beta chain appears in the sequencing data of a study of cytomegalovirus exposure and HLA in healthy donors. Background on the study: Of the donors genotyped, approximately 410 in all, 80% to 85% fell in the Caucasian-associated ancestry cluster. Study results and limitations: The productive fraction for most TCR beta V segments was about 90% or about 30% in an earlier analysis.

Primers: 60 Vbeta forward and 13 Jbeta reverse. Here immunoSEQ multiplex PCR was the method, and the copy in TCRdb shows in-frame clones only, minus some. The sample shows about 180,000 clones, roughly 85% of them seen only once. In the case of this clone: Antigen specificity is unknown.

This receptor was identified in a woman between 35 and 50 years old in good health and CMV-seronegative. Sequenced material: PBMCs.

DNA for the CDR3: TGCACCACGAGGCGTTATGGCTACACCTTC. As protein: CTTRRYGYTF. The chain couples TRBV20-1 to TRBJ1-2; D remains ambiguous. CDR1 is DFQATT and CDR2 is SNEGSKA in the germline V gene (reference sequence). The CDR3 runs 10 residues.